The 5 T cell receptor beta chains below all came from one sample that was sequenced in a study of technical replicates of blood from a few donors. Repertoires were generated with immunoSEQ multiplex PCR, while TCRdb's copy carries only in-frame clones and drops some. The top ten clones hold approximately 0.18% of a sample with fewer than 100,000 clones, nearly 98% of them seen once. The sequenced sample consisted of T cells isolated from PBMCs. The receptors derive from a human donor in good health.

The chain couples TRBV2 to TRBJ2-5; D is perhaps TRBD2 (6 bases). The V end lost 6 bases, the J end lost 4 bases, and 9 bases lay between the germline ends. Germline CDR1 SNHLY, CDR2 FYNNEI. The CDR3 is 12 residues long. DNA for the CDR3: TGTGCCAGCAGGACTAGTGGAGAGACCCAGTACTTC. The encoded protein is CASRTSGETQYF.

The chain uses TRBV2 and TRBJ1-1; 10 positions match TRBD1. The V segment lost 10 bases and the J segment 5 bases; nucleotides outside the gene matches: 10. Germline CDR1 is SNHLY and CDR2 is FYNNEI. This CDR3 contains 14 residues. CDR3 sequence (DNA): TGTGCCACCGATAGGAGGGACAGGGGAACTGAAGCTTTCTTT. Its protein is CATDRRDRGTEAFF.

The chain employs TRBV19 and TRBJ2-1; the D gene is possibly TRBD2 (6 bases). The CDR3 totals 14 residues. Germline V lookup: CDR1 LNHDA, CDR2 SQIVND (reference sequence). V lost 6 bases and J 5 bases, leaving 14 bases between the germline ends. The DNA of the CDR3 is TGTGCCAGTAGGGACACAGCGGGCAACAATGAGCAGTTCTTC. It specifies CASRDTAGNNEQFF.

J is TRBJ1-3 and V is TRBV11-2, with a tentative D call TRBD1 (6 bases). Per germline, CDR1 SGHAT and CDR2 FQNNGV. CDR3 length equals 16 residues. The ends were cut back, 3 bases at V and 3 bases at J, with 15 bases in the middle. This CDR3 reads CASSFEPGGFGNTIYF. The CDR3 nucleotides read TGTGCCAGCAGCTTCGAGCCGGGGGGCTTTGGAAACACCATATATTTT. The full variable domain, completed using reference TRBV11-2 and TRBJ1-3, is EAGVAQSPRYKIIEKRQSVAFWCNPISGHATLYWYQQILGQGPKLLIQFQNNGVVDDSQLPKDRFSAERLKGVDSTLKIQPAKLEDSAVYLCASSFEPGGFGNTIYFGEGSWLTVV.

The V call is TRBV6-4, the J call TRBJ1-6, with a weak D call TRBD1 (5 bases). V lost 0 bases and J lost 6, with 9 bases in between. The CDR3 extends over 15 amino acids. Germline CDR1 MRHNA, CDR2 SNTAGT. The CDR3 sequence is CASSDSGGANSPLHF. In nucleotides, the CDR3 is TGTGCCAGCAGTGACTCAGGAGGGGCTAATTCACCCCTCCACTTT.